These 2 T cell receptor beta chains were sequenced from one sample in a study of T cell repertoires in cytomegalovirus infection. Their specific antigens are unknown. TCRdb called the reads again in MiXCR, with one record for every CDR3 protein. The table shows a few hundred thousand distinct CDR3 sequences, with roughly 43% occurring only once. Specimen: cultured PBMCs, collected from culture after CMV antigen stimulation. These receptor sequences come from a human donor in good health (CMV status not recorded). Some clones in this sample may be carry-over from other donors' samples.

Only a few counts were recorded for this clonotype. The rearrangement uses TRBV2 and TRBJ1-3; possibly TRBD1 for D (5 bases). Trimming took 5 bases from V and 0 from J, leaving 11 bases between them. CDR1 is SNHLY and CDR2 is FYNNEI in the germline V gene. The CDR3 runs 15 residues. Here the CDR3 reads CASSFDSYSGNTIYF. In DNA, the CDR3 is TGTGCCAGCAGTTTTGACAGTTACTCTGGAAACACCATATATTTT.

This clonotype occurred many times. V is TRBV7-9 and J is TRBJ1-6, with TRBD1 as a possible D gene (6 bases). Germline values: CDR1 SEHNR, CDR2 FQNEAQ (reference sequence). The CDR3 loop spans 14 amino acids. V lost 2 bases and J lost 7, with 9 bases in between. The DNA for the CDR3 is TGTGCCAGCAGCTTAAGGCAGGGGAATTCACCCCTCCACTTT. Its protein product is CASSLRQGNSPLHF.